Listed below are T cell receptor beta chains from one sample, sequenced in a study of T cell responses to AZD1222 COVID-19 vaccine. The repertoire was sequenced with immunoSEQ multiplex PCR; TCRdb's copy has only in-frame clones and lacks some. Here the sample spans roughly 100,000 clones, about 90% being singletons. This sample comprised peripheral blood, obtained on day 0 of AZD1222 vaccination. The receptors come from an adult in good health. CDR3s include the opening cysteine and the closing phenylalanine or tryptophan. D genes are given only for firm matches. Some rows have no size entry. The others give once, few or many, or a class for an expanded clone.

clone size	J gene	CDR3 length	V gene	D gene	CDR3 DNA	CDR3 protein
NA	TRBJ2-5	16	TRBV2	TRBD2	TGTGCCAGCAGTGAGACTAGCGGGAGGGCCGGGGAGACCCAGTACTTC	CASSETSGRAGETQYF
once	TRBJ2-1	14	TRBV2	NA	TGTGCCAGCAGTGCTAGCGGACAGTACAATGAGCAGTTCTTC	CASSASGQYNEQFF
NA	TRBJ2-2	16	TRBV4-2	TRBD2	TGTGCCAGCAGCCAGACGGGCGGGAGGGACACCGGGGAGCTGTTTTTT	CASSQTGGRDTGELFF
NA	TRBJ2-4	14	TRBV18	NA	TGTGCCAGCTCATTAGGGAGAGAAGGAAACATTCAGTACTTC	CASSLGREGNIQYF
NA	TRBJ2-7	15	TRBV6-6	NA	TGTGCCAGCAGCCTTAACAGGGAATCTGGATACGAGCAGTACTTC	CASSLNRESGYEQYF
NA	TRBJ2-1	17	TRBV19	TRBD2	TGTGCCAGTAGGCCATCTAGCGGGAGGGCCGGGGACAATGAGCAGTTCTTC	CASRPSSGRAGDNEQFF
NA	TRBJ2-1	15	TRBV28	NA	TGTGCCAGCCGAACCCCCAAGGGCGCGTACAATGAGCAGTTCTTC	CASRTPKGAYNEQFF
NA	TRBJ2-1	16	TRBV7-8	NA	TGTGCCAGCAGCTTAGGGGTACGGGCCCTTGGCAATGAGCAGTTCTTC	CASSLGVRALGNEQFF
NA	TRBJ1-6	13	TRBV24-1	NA	TGTGCCACCAGTGACACGTATAATTCACCCCTCCACTTT	CATSDTYNSPLHF
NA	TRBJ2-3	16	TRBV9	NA	TGTGCCAGCAGCGTAGGAGCCAACCTTCGCACAGATACGCAGTATTTT	CASSVGANLRTDTQYF
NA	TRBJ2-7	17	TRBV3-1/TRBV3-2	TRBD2	TGTGCCAGCAGCCATACGGGACTAGCGGTTTCGTCCTACGAGCAGTACTTC	CASSHTGLAVSSYEQYF
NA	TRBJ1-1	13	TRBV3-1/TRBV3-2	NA	TGTGCCAGCAGCTTAAAAGGGGTATCTGAAGCTTTCTTT	CASSLKGVSEAFF
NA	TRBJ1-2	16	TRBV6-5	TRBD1	TGTGCCAGCAGTTACTCCGACAGGGGAAAAACCTATGGCTACACCTTC	CASSYSDRGKTYGYTF
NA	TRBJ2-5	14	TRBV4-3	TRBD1	TGCGCCAGCAGCCAATTAGGGGGCGGAGAGACCCAGTACTTC	CASSQLGGGETQYF
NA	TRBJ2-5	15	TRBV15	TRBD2	TGTGCCACCAGCAGGGCCAAGGGACTAGCGACTATACAGTACTTC	CATSRAKGLATIQYF
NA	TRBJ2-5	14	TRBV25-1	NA	TGTGCCAGCAGTGAAGTGGAGTACCAAGAGACCCAGTACTTC	CASSEVEYQETQYF
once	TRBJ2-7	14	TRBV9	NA	TGTGCCAGCAGCGTAGAGCGGTACCCCTACGAGCAGTACTTC	CASSVERYPYEQYF
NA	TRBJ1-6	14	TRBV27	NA	TGTGCCAGCAGTTTAGGCCAGAATAATTCACCCCTCCACTTT	CASSLGQNNSPLHF
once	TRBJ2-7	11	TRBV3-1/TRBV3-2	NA	TGTGCCAGCAGCCAAGTATACGAGCAGTACTTC	CASSQVYEQYF
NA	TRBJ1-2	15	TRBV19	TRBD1	TGTGCCAGTAGTATGACCGGGACAGGGAACTATGGCTACACCTTC	CASSMTGTGNYGYTF
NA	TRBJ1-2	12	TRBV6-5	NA	TGTGCCACCGGGGGCAGAAGCTATGGCTACACCTTC	CATGGRSYGYTF
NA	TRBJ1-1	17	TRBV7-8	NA	TGTGCCAGCAGCTTGAAACACAGAGGTCAGCTGAACACTGAAGCTTTCTTT	CASSLKHRGQLNTEAFF
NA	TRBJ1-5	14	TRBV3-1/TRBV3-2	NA	TGTGCCAGCAGCCAGGGAGTTTCGGGTCAGCCCCAGCATTTT	CASSQGVSGQPQHF
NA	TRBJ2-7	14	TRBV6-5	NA	TGTGCCAGCAGCCCAGGGACATCGGTCCACGAGCAGTACTTC	CASSPGTSVHEQYF
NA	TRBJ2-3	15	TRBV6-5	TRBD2	TGTGCCAGCAGTTCGACTAGCGGGAGGGCAGATACGCAGTATTTT	CASSSTSGRADTQYF
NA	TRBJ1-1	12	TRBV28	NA	TGTGCCAGCATAATACAGGGAGAAGAAGCTTTCTTT	CASIIQGEEAFF
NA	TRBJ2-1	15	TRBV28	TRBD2	TGTGCCAGCAACGAACTAGCGGGAGGCCACAATGAGCAGTTCTTC	CASNELAGGHNEQFF
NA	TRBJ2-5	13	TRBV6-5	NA	TGTGCCAGCAGTACCGGGGGCGGAGAGACCCAGTACTTC	CASSTGGGETQYF